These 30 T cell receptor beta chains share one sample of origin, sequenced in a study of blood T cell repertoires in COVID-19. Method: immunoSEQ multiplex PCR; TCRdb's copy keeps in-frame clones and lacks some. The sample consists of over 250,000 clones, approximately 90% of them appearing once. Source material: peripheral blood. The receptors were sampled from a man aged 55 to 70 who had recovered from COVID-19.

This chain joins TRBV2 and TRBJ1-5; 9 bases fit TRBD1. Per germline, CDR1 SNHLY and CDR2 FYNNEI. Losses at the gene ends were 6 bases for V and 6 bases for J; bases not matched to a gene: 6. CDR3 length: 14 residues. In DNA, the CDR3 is TGTGCCAGCAGACACGGACAGGGGAGTCAGCCCCAGCATTTT. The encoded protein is CASRHGQGSQPQHF.

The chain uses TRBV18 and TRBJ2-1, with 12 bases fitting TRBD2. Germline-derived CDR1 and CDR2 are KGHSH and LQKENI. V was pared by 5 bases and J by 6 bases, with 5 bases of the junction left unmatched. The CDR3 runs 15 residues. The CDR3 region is CASSTASGGANEQFF. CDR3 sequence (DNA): TGTGCCAGCTCAACCGCTAGCGGGGGGGCCAATGAGCAGTTCTTC. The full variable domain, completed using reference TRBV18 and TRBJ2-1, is NAGVMQNPRHLVRRRGQEARLRCSPMKGHSHVYWYRQLPEEGLKFMVYLQKENIIDESGMPKERFSAEFPKEGPSILRIQQVVRGDSAAYFCASSTASGGANEQFFGPGTRLTVL.

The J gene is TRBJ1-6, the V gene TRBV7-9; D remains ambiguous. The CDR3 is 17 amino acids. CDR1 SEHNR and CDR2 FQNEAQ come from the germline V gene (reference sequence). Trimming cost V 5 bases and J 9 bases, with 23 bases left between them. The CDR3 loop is CASSMRLAQLQGSPLHF. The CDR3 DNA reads TGTGCCAGCAGCATGCGATTGGCACAGTTGCAAGGTTCACCCCTCCACTTT.

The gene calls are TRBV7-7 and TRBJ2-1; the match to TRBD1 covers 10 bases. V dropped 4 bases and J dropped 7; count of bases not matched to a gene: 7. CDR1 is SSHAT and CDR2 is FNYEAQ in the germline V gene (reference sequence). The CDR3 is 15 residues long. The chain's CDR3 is CASSSNRDRGNEQFF. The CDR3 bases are TGTGCCAGCAGCTCAAACCGGGACAGGGGTAATGAGCAGTTCTTC.

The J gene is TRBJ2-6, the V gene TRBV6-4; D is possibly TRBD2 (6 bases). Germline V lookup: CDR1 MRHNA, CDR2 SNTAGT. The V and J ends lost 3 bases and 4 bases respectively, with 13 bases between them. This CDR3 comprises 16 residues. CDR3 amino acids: CASSDSSAAGANVLTF. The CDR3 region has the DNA TGTGCCAGCAGTGATTCTAGCGCCGCCGGGGCCAACGTCCTGACTTTC.

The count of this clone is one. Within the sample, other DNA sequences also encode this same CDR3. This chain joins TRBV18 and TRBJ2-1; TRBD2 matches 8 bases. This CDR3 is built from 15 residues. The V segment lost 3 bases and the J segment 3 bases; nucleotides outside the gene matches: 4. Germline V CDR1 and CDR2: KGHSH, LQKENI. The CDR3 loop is CASSPRGTSYNEQFF. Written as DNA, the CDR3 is TGTGCCAGCTCACCTAGAGGGACTAGCTACAATGAGCAGTTCTTC.

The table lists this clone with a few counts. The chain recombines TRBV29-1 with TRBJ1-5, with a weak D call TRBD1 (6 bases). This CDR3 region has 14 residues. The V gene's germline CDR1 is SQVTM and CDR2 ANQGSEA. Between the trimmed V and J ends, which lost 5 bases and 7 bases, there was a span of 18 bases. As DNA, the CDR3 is TGCAGCGTTTCCCTCGCCGGGGGGCAACAGCCCCAGCATTTT. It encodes CSVSLAGGQQPQHF.

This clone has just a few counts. CDR3 coding DNA: TGCGCCAGCAGCTCGACTACGGGGTGGGGCGGGGAGCTGTTTTTT. Translation: CASSSTTGWGGELFF. This chain uses TRBV5-1 with TRBJ2-2, with a possible D match to TRBD2 (5 bases). Trimming shortened V by 3 bases and J by 7 bases, and 16 bases separated the two germline ends. Germline CDR1 SGHRS, CDR2 YFSETQ. This CDR3 comprises 15 residues.

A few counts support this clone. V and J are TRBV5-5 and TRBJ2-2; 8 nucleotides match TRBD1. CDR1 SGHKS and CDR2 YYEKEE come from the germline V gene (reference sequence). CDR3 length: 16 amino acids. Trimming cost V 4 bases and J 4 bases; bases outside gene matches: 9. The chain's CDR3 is CASSPRTGSVTGELFF. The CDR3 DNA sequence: TGTGCCAGCAGCCCCAGGACAGGGTCGGTCACCGGGGAGCTGTTTTTT.

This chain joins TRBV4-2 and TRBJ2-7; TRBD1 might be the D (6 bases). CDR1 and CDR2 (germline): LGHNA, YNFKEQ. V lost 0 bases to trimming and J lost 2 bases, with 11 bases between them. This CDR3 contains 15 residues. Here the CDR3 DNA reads TGTGCCAGCAGCCAAGATGTACAGGGAACCTACGAGCAGTACTTC. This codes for CASSQDVQGTYEQYF.

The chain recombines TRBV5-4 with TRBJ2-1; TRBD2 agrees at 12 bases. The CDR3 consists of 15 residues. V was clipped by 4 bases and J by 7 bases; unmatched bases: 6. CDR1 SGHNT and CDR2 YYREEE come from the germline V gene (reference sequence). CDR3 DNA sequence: TGTGCCAGCAGCCCTCCTAGCGGGGGGGGGAATGAGCAGTTCTTC. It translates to CASSPPSGGGNEQFF.

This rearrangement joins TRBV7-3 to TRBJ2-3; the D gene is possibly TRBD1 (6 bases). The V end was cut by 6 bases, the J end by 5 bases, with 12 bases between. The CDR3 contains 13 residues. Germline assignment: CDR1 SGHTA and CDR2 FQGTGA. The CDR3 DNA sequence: TGTGCCAGCAGTAATATACAGGGAGATACGCAGTATTTT. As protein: CASSNIQGDTQYF. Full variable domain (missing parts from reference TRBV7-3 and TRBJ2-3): GAGVSQTPSNKVTEKGKYVELRCDPISGHTALYWYRQSLGQGPEFLIYFQGTGAADDSGLPNDRFFAVRPEGSVSTLKIQRTERGDSAVYLCASSNIQGDTQYFGPGTRLTVL.

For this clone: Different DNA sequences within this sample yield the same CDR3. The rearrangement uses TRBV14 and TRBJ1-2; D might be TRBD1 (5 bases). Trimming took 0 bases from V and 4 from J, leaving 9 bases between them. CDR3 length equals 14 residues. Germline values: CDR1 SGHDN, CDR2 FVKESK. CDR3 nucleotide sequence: TGTGCCAGCAGCCAAGATCGCCAGGGCTATGGCTACACCTTC. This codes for CASSQDRQGYGYTF.

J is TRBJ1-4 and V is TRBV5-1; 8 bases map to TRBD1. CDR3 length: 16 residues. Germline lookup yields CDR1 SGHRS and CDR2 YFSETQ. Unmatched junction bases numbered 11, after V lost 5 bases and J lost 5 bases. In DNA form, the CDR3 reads TGCGCCAGCAGTCGTGGACAGGGACGGAGAAATGAAAAACTGTTTTTT. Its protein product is CASSRGQGRRNEKLFF.

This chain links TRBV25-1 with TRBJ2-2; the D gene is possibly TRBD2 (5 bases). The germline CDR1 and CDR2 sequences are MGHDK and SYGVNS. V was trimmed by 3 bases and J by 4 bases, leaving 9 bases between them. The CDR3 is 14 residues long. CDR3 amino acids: CASSEFGLTGELFF. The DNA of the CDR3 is TGTGCCAGCAGTGAGTTCGGACTCACCGGGGAGCTGTTTTTT.

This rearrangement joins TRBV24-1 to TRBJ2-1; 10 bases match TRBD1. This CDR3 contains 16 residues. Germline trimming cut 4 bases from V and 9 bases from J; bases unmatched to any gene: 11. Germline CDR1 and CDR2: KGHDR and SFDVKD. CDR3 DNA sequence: TGTGCCACCAGTGACTGGGGGACAGGGGTTGGGATTGAGCAGTTCTTC. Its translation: CATSDWGTGVGIEQFF.

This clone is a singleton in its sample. DNA of the CDR3: TGTGCCAGCAGCCAAGTTGTCGGCGGGAGGGGTGGCTACACCTTC. Protein product: CASSQVVGGRGGYTF. The chain has TRBV3-1 (or the pseudogene TRBV3-2) and TRBJ1-2; D possibly corresponds to TRBD1 (5 bases). There are 15 residues in the CDR3. Germline V gene sequence: CDR1 LGHDT, CDR2 YNNKEL (reference sequence). Trimming took 1 base from V and 7 from J, leaving 16 bases between them.

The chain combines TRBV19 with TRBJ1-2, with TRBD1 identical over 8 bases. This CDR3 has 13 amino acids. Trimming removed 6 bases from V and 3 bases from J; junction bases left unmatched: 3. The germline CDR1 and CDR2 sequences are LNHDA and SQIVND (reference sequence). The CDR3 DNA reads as TGTGCCAGTAGGCTGGACAGGGACTATGGCTACACCTTC. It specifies CASRLDRDYGYTF.

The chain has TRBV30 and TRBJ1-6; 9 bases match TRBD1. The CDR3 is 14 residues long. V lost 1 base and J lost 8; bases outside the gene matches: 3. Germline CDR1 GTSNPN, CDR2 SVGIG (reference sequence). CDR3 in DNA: TGTGCCTGGAGTGACAGGGGGCGCGATTCACCCCTCCACTTT. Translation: CAWSDRGRDSPLHF. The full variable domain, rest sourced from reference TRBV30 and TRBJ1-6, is SQTIHQWPATLVQPVGSPLSLECTVEGTSNPNLYWYRQAAGRGLQLLFYSVGIGQISSEVPQNLSASRPQDRQFILSSKKLLLSDSGFYLCAWSDRGRDSPLHFGNGTRLTVT.

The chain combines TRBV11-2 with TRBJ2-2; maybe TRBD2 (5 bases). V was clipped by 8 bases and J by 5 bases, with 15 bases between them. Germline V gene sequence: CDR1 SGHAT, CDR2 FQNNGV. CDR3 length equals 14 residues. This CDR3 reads CASGKGGPTGELFF. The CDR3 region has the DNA TGTGCCAGCGGAAAAGGAGGACCAACCGGGGAGCTGTTTTTT.

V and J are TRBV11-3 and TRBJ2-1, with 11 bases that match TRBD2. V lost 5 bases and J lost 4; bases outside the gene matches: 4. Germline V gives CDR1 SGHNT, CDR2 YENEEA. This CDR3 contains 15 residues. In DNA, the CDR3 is TGTGCCAGCAGCATAATAGCGGGGGGGTACAATGAGCAGTTCTTC. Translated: CASSIIAGGYNEQFF.

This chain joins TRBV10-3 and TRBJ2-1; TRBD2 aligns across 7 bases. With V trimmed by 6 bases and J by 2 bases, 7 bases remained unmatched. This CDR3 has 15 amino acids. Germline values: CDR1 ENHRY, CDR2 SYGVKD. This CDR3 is CAISETSLAYNEQFF. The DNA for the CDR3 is TGTGCCATCAGCGAGACTAGCCTGGCCTACAATGAGCAGTTCTTC.

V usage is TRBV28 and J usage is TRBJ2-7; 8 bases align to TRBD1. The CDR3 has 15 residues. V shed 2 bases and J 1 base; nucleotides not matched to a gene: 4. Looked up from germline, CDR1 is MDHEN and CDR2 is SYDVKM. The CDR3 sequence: CASSLVDRGSYEQYF. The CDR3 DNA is TGTGCCAGCAGTTTAGTAGACAGGGGATCCTACGAGCAGTACTTC.

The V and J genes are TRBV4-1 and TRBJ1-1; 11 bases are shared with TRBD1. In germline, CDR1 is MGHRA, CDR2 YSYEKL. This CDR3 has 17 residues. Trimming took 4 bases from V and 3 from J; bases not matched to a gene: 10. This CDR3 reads CASSPGTGGGRDTEAFF. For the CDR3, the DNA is TGCGCCAGCAGCCCTGGGACAGGGGGAGGGCGAGACACTGAAGCTTTCTTT.

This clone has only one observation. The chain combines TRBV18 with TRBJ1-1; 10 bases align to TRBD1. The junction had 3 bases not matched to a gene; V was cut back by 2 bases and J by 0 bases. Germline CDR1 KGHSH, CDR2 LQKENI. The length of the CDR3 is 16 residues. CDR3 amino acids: CASSPGTGEMNTEAFF. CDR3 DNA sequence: TGTGCCAGCTCACCAGGGACAGGGGAAATGAACACTGAAGCTTTCTTT.

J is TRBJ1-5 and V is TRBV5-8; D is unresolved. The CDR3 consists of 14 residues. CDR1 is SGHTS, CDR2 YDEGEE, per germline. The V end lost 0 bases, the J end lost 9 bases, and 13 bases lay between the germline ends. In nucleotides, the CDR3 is TGTGCCAGCAGCTTGGTATCAGATCCGTCGCCCCAGCATTTT. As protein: CASSLVSDPSPQHF. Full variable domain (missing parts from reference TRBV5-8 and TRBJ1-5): EAGVTQSPTHLIKTRGQQATLRCSPISGHTSVYWYQQALGLGLQFLLWYDEGEERNRGNFPPRFSGRQFPNYSSELNVNALELEDSALYLCASSLVSDPSPQHFGDGTRLSIL.

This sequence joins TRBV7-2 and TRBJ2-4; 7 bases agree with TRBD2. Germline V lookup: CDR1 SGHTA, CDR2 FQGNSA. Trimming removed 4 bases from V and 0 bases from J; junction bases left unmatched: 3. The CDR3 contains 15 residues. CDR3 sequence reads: CASSSGGGAKNIQYF. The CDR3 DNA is TGTGCCAGCAGCTCTGGGGGGGGAGCCAAAAACATTCAGTACTTC.

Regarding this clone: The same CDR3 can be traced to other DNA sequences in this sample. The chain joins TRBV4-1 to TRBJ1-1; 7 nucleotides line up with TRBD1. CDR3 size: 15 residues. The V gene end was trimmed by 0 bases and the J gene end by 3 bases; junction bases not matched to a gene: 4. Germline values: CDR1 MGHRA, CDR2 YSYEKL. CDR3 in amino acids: CASSQEVTGDTEAFF. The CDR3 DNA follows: TGCGCCAGCAGCCAAGAGGTAACAGGGGACACTGAAGCTTTCTTT.

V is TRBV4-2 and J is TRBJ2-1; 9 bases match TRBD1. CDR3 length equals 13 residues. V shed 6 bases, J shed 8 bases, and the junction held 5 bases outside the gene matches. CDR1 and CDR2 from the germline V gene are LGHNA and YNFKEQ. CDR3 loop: CASRRTGADEQFF. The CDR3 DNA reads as TGTGCCAGCAGGAGGACAGGGGCGGATGAGCAGTTCTTC.

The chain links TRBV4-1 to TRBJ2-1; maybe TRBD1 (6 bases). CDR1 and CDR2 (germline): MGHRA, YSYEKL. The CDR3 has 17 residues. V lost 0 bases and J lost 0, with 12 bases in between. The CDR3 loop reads CASSQDEGVPSYNEQFF. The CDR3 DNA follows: TGCGCCAGCAGCCAAGATGAGGGGGTCCCCTCCTACAATGAGCAGTTCTTC.